The 5 T cell receptor beta chains below were found in one sample sequenced in a study of shared clonotypes between healthy human individuals. Here immunoSEQ multiplex PCR was the method, and the copy in TCRdb shows in-frame clones only, minus some. The repertoire holds approximately 1.1 million clones, around 78% seen once, with under 0.65% in the top ten. Sequenced material: memory CD4+ T cells from PBMCs. As to subset: CD45RA-negative fraction. Source of these receptors: a man aged 18 to 30 in good health. Some clones in this sample may be carry-over from other donors' samples.

This clone was recorded many times. Other DNA sequences within the sample encode an identical CDR3. This chain joins TRBV6-5 and TRBJ1-1; D perhaps matches TRBD1 (6 bases). Trimming removed 4 bases from V and 5 bases from J, with 14 bases in between. CDR3 length: 14 amino acids. CDR1 is MNHEY, CDR2 SVGAGI, per germline. CDR3 amino acids: CASSFLQGRTEAFF. The CDR3 DNA sequence: TGTGCCAGCAGTTTCCTTCAGGGGAGGACTGAAGCTTTCTTT.

This rearrangement joins TRBV19 to TRBJ2-2, with 7 bases fitting TRBD1. Per the germline V gene, CDR1 is LNHDA and CDR2 is SQIVND (reference sequence). The CDR3 consists of 15 residues. With V trimmed by 4 bases and J by 3 bases, 5 bases remained unmatched. The CDR3 is CASSTKDRDTGELFF. In nucleotides, the CDR3 is TGTGCCAGTAGTACTAAAGACAGGGACACCGGGGAGCTGTTTTTT.

This sequence joins TRBV18 and TRBJ2-5; D is possibly TRBD2 (6 bases). CDR3 length: 16 residues. From germline, CDR1 is KGHSH and CDR2 LQKENI. V lost 1 base to trimming and J lost 5 bases, with 17 bases between them. The CDR3 DNA follows: TGTGCCAGCTCACCACGGAGGGGTTCGGAGAGTGAGACCCAGTACTTC. It yields the protein CASSPRRGSESETQYF.

This clone was counted only a few times. This may be a read error, as it is one base from a much larger clone. The gene calls are TRBV7-2 and TRBJ2-7; D is unresolved. V lost 2 bases, J lost 0 bases, and 2 bases lay in between. Germline assignment: CDR1 SGHTA and CDR2 FQGNSA. This CDR3 is 12 amino acids long. CDR3 sequence: CASSLNSYEQYF. DNA for the CDR3: TGTGCCAGCAGCTTAAACTCCTACGAGCAGTACTTC.

This clone was detected only a few times. V is TRBV6-1 and J is TRBJ2-7; D tentatively fits TRBD1 or TRBD2 (6 bases each). Trimming pared 4 bases from V and 4 bases from J, leaving 17 bases between. The CDR3 covers 15 residues. Germline assignment: CDR1 MNHNS and CDR2 SASEGT. The CDR3 protein is CASSVEVGGLYEQYF. In DNA form, the CDR3 reads TGTGCCAGCAGTGTCGAGGTAGGGGGGTTGTACGAGCAGTACTTC.